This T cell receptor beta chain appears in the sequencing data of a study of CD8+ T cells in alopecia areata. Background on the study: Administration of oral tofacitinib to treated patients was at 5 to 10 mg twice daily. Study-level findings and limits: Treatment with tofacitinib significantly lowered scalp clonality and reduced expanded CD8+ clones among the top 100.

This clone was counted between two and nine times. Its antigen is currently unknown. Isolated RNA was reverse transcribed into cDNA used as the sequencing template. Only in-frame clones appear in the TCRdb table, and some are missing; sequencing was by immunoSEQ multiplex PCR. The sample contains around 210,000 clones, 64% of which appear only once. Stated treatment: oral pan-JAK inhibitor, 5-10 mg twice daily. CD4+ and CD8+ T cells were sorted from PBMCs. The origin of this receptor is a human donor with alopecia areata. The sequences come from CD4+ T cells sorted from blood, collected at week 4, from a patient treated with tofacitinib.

The CDR3 loop reads CSVAEGTASYEQYF. Written as DNA, the CDR3 is TGCAGCGTAGCGGAGGGGACAGCGTCCTACGAGCAGTACTTC. This chain uses TRBV29-1 with TRBJ2-7; possible D gene TRBD1, 7 bases. This CDR3 has 14 residues. V was clipped by 6 bases and J by 1 base, with 16 bases between them. Per the germline V gene, CDR1 is SQVTM and CDR2 is ANQGSEA.